The 27 T cell receptor beta chains in this list originate from one sample, sequenced in a study of OX40 agonist ivuxolimab in advanced cancers. This table comes from immunoSEQ multiplex PCR, and its TCRdb copy is limited to in-frame clones, with some not included. The data show some 50,000 clones, with approximately 83% seen just once and about 3.1% held by the top ten. Sample: CD4+ or CD8+ T cells sorted from blood, taken in a trial of the OX40 agonist ivuxolimab. Receptors were obtained from an adult with an advanced solid tumor such as melanoma, head and neck, liver or kidney cancer.

The CDR3 nucleotides are TGTGCCTGGAGCGAAGGGGCCAAAAACATTCAGTACTTC. Translated: CAWSEGAKNIQYF. The V and J genes are TRBV30 and TRBJ2-4; D unclear. Looked up from germline, CDR1 is GTSNPN and CDR2 is SVGIG (reference sequence). Trimming removed 3 bases from V and 1 base from J, with 7 bases in between. The length of the CDR3 is 13 residues.

The rearrangement joins TRBV9 to TRBJ2-1, with 7 bases identical to TRBD2. V dropped 4 bases and J dropped 7; count of bases not matched to a gene: 11. Per germline, CDR1 SGDLS and CDR2 YYNGEE. CDR3 size: 15 residues. CDR3 loop: CASSPLGGSGNEQFF. The CDR3 nucleotides are TGTGCCAGCAGCCCTCTCGGCGGGAGTGGGAATGAGCAGTTCTTC.

The chain uses TRBV11-3 and TRBJ2-1; D might be TRBD2 (5 bases). Germline V gene lookup returns CDR1 SGHNT and CDR2 YENEEA. The germline V and J ends were trimmed by 0 bases and 10 bases, with 10 bases remaining between them. The CDR3 covers 13 residues. CDR3 residues: CASSLERRGEQFF. The CDR3 bases are TGTGCCAGCAGCTTAGAGAGGAGAGGGGAGCAGTTCTTC.

V gene TRBV10-3 combines with J gene TRBJ1-1, with 10 bases lining up with TRBD1. Per germline, CDR1 ENHRY and CDR2 SYGVKD. CDR3 length: 13 residues. J was trimmed by 12 bases and V by 0 bases; bases with no gene match: 4. This CDR3 is CAISESWTGGSFF. The CDR3 DNA is TGTGCCATCAGTGAGTCTTGGACAGGGGGATCTTTCTTT.

V usage is TRBV10-3 and J usage is TRBJ1-6; D is uncertain. Per the germline V gene, CDR1 is ENHRY and CDR2 is SYGVKD. The V gene lost 6 bases and the J gene lost 2 bases, with 5 bases spanning the gap. The CDR3 is 13 residues long. CDR3 sequence: CAIRDAYNSPLHF. DNA of the CDR3: TGTGCCATCAGGGATGCCTATAATTCACCCCTCCACTTT.

The V and J genes are TRBV7-9 and TRBJ2-7; TRBD1 might be the D (8 bases). Trimming stripped 5 bases from V and 6 bases from J, with 20 bases between. The germline V gene encodes CDR1 SEHNR and CDR2 FQNEAQ (reference sequence). The CDR3 has 15 amino acids. CDR3 sequence: CASSPGGQGAFEQYF. The CDR3 DNA is TGTGCCAGCAGCCCCGGGGGGCAGGGGGCGTTCGAGCAGTACTTC.

V is TRBV19 and J is TRBJ2-1; D is perhaps TRBD1 or TRBD2 (6 bases each). Germline-derived CDR1 and CDR2 are LNHDA and SQIVND (reference sequence). Trimming pared 1 base from V and 10 bases from J, leaving 17 bases between. This CDR3 has 15 residues. The chain's CDR3 is CASSIGRGANREQFF. Written as DNA, the CDR3 is TGTGCCAGTAGTATAGGAAGGGGGGCTAATAGGGAGCAGTTCTTC. Filled out from reference TRBV19 and TRBJ2-1, the complete variable domain reads DGGITQSPKYLFRKEGQNVTLSCEQNLNHDAMYWYRQDPGQGLRLIYYSQIVNDFQKGDIAEGYSVSREKKESFPLTVTSAQKNPTAFYLCASSIGRGANREQFFGPGTRLTVL.

The V and J genes are TRBV2 and TRBJ1-4; a possible D gene is TRBD1 (6 bases). Germline V gene sequence: CDR1 SNHLY, CDR2 FYNNEI. Trimming took 6 bases from V and 3 from J, leaving 11 bases between them. The CDR3 contains 14 residues. The CDR3 DNA sequence: TGTGCCAGCAGCCAGGGGAGGGCTAATGAAAAACTGTTTTTT. Translated, it gives CASSQGRANEKLFF.

The chain has TRBV11-3 and TRBJ2-5; 10 nucleotides line up with TRBD2. Trimming at V came to 4 bases and at J to 3 bases, leaving 5 bases not matched to a gene. The germline CDR1 and CDR2 sequences are SGHNT and YENEEA. CDR3 size: 15 residues. DNA of the CDR3: TGTGCCAGCAGCTCCCGGACTAGCGGAGAAGAGACCCAGTACTTC. Encoded protein: CASSSRTSGEETQYF.

The chain combines TRBV7-2 with TRBJ2-1; no definite D call. The germline V and J ends were trimmed by 5 bases and 7 bases, with 21 bases remaining between them. From germline, CDR1 is SGHTA and CDR2 FQGNSA. The CDR3 extends over 16 amino acids. Here the CDR3 reads CASSLNRAILGNEQFF. Written as DNA, the CDR3 is TGTGCCAGCAGCCTTAATCGGGCGATCCTAGGAAATGAGCAGTTCTTC.

V and J are TRBV7-6 and TRBJ1-4; D not resolved. V shed 1 base and J shed 4 bases, with 7 bases lying between them. This CDR3 has 14 amino acids. The germline CDR1 and CDR2 sequences are SGHVS and FNYEAQ. The DNA for the CDR3 is TGTGCCAGCAGCTTAGGACGGGGTAATGAAAAACTGTTTTTT. The encoded protein is CASSLGRGNEKLFF.

This clone was found once. V is TRBV18 and J is TRBJ1-6, with D possibly matching TRBD1 (5 bases). Looked up from germline, CDR1 is KGHSH and CDR2 is LQKENI. V dropped 3 bases and J dropped 7 bases, with 10 bases sitting between them. The CDR3 is 14 amino acids. DNA of the CDR3: TGTGCCAGCTCACCGGGACGGGCAAATTCACCCCTCCACTTT. Amino acids: CASSPGRANSPLHF.

This chain joins TRBV27 and TRBJ1-2; no clear D. Trimming took 6 bases from V and 2 from J, leaving 10 bases between them. CDR1 and CDR2 (germline): MNHEY, SMNVEV (reference sequence). This CDR3 is built from 13 residues. CDR3 nucleotides: TGTGCCAGCAGGTTGACACTGAACTATGGCTACACCTTC. This codes for CASRLTLNYGYTF.

The chain links TRBV7-3 to TRBJ2-1; possible D gene TRBD2, 7 bases. V lost 1 base, J lost 5 bases, and 21 bases lay in between. Germline V CDR1 and CDR2: SGHTA, FQGTGA. The CDR3 spans 18 residues. The CDR3 DNA sequence: TGTGCCAGCAGCTTAAGGGGCGGGGGCCTAACCTTTGACAATGAGCAGTTCTTC. It translates to CASSLRGGGLTFDNEQFF.

The chain has TRBV5-3 and TRBJ1-1; D is perhaps TRBD1 (5 bases). TRBV5-3 falls under the ORF class, with uncertain function. V gave up 10 bases and J gave up 11 bases, with 15 bases separating them. CDR3 length: 10 residues. This CDR3 reads CAPGGGAAFF. CDR3 DNA sequence: TGTGCCCCCGGGGGAGGGGCGGCTTTCTTT.

This clone was counted only a few times. The V call is TRBV7-9, the J call TRBJ1-5; no clear D gene. The germline CDR1 and CDR2 sequences are SEHNR and FQNEAQ (reference sequence). Trimming cost V 2 bases and J 5 bases, with 7 bases left between them. The CDR3 has 13 residues. The CDR3 here is CASSLNGDQPQHF. CDR3 sequence (DNA): TGTGCCAGCAGCTTAAATGGGGATCAGCCCCAGCATTTT.

The chain carries TRBV18 and TRBJ2-1, with TRBD2 identical over 8 bases. The CDR3 is 17 amino acids. CDR1 KGHSH and CDR2 LQKENI come from the germline V gene. Losses at the gene ends were 6 bases for V and 0 bases for J; bases not matched to a gene: 10. Here the CDR3 DNA reads TGTGCCAGCTCCCTCACTAGCGGAGGGGGCTCCTACAATGAGCAGTTCTTC. Translated, it gives CASSLTSGGGSYNEQFF.

The chain joins TRBV18 to TRBJ2-7; no firm D call. Germline V lookup: CDR1 KGHSH, CDR2 LQKENI. The V gene lost 3 bases and the J gene lost 7 bases, with 13 bases spanning the gap. The CDR3 has 13 residues. CDR3 sequence (DNA): TGTGCCAGCTCACCTTCGCAAGGGTGGGAGCAGTACTTC. Its protein is CASSPSQGWEQYF. Looking up the rest from reference TRBV18 and TRBJ2-7 gives the full variable domain: NAGVMQNPRHLVRRRGQEARLRCSPMKGHSHVYWYRQLPEEGLKFMVYLQKENIIDESGMPKERFSAEFPKEGPSILRIQQVVRGDSAAYFCASSPSQGWEQYFGPGTRLTVT.

This clone appeared once. This CDR3 is CATQRDQRAELFF. The DNA of the CDR3 is TGTGCCACCCAGCGGGATCAAAGGGCGGAGCTGTTTTTT. This chain joins TRBV5-6 and TRBJ2-2; 7 nucleotides agree with TRBD2. The CDR3 is 13 amino acids. The J segment lost 10 bases and the V segment lost 9 bases, leaving 12 bases of the junction unmatched. The germline V gene encodes CDR1 SGHDT and CDR2 YYEEEE.

The rearrangement joins TRBV4-2 to TRBJ1-5; D gene ambiguous. Per germline, CDR1 LGHNA and CDR2 YNFKEQ. Trimming removed 0 bases at V and 6 bases at J, with 6 bases between. CDR3 length: 13 amino acids. In nucleotides, the CDR3 is TGTGCCAGCAGCCAAGATGGAAGTCAGCCCCAGCATTTT. Protein: CASSQDGSQPQHF.

V usage is TRBV5-5 and J usage is TRBJ2-1, with 9 bases identical to TRBD2. Germline V gene data show CDR1 as SGHKS and CDR2 as YYEKEE (reference sequence). V dropped 0 bases and J dropped 4; count of bases not matched to a gene: 2. There are 15 residues in the CDR3. The CDR3: CASSLGLAEYNEQFF. The CDR3 nucleotides read TGTGCCAGCAGCTTGGGACTAGCGGAATACAATGAGCAGTTCTTC.

The chain uses TRBV7-7 and TRBJ2-2, with 9 nucleotides matching TRBD2. Germline assignment: CDR1 SSHAT and CDR2 FNYEAQ (reference sequence). V shed 3 bases, J shed 4 bases, and the junction held 3 bases outside the gene matches. This CDR3 is 15 amino acids long. CDR3 loop: CASSFGGRGTGELFF. Written as DNA, the CDR3 is TGTGCCAGCAGCTTCGGCGGGAGGGGCACCGGGGAGCTGTTTTTT.

The rearrangement uses TRBV5-6 and TRBJ2-7; TRBD1 might be the D (6 bases). There are 17 residues in the CDR3. The V and J ends lost 4 bases and 3 bases respectively, with 23 bases between them. The germline V gene has CDR1 SGHDT and CDR2 YYEEEE. The DNA of the CDR3 is TGTGCCAGCAGCCGACTTACAGGGACCACGTCTAACTACGAGCAGTACTTC. As protein: CASSRLTGTTSNYEQYF.

This rearrangement joins TRBV28 to TRBJ1-4; no reliable D call. Germline V gene sequence: CDR1 MDHEN, CDR2 SYDVKM. The CDR3 covers 11 residues. With 7 bases removed from V and 5 bases from J, the gap between germline ends came to 5 bases. The CDR3 DNA sequence: TGTGCCAGCACCAGAAATGAAAAACTGTTTTTT. Its protein is CASTRNEKLFF.

The chain joins TRBV7-8 to TRBJ1-5; D possibly corresponds to TRBD1 (5 bases). V lost 7 bases and J 7 bases, leaving 17 bases between the germline ends. This CDR3 has 14 residues. CDR1 SGHVS and CDR2 FQNEAQ come from the germline V gene. The CDR3 sequence: CASTRTGVNQPQHF. For the CDR3, the DNA is TGTGCCAGCACGAGGACGGGGGTTAACCAGCCCCAGCATTTT.

This chain connects TRBV5-5 to TRBJ1-6, with D unresolved. The germline V gene has CDR1 SGHKS and CDR2 YYEKEE (reference sequence). CDR3 length: 15 amino acids. V shed 0 bases and J shed 4 bases, with 8 bases lying between them. The CDR3 DNA follows: TGTGCCAGCAGCTTGGTCTGGGGTTATAATTCACCCCTCCACTTT. Translating it yields CASSLVWGYNSPLHF.

This chain uses TRBV28 with TRBJ1-2; TRBD1 aligns across 10 bases. Unmatched junction bases numbered 8, after V lost 3 bases and J lost 4 bases. The CDR3 runs 16 residues. CDR1 and CDR2 from the germline V gene are MDHEN and SYDVKM. CDR3 sequence: CASSFVGTGVIYGYTF. For the CDR3, the DNA is TGTGCCAGCAGTTTTGTGGGGACAGGGGTCATCTATGGCTACACCTTC.